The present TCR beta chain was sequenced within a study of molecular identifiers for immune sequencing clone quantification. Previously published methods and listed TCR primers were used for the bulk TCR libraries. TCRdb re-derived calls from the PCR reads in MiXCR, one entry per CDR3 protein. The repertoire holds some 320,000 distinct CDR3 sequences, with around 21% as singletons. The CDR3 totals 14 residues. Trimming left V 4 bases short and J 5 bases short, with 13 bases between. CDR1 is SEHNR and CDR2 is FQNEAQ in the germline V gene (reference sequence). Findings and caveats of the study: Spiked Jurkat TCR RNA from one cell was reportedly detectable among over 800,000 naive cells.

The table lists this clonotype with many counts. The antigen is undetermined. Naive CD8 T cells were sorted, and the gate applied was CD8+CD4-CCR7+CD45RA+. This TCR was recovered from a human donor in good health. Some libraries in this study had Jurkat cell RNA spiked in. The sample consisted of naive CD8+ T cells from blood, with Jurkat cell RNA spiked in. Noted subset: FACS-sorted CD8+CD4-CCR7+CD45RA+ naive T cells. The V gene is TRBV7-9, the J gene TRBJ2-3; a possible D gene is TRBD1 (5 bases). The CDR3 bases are TGTGCCAGCAGCTCAACCAGGGTAGGAGATACGCAGTATTTT. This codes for CASSSTRVGDTQYF.